This T cell receptor (beta chain) was recovered during a study of blood T cell repertoires in COVID-19. The CDR3 is 14 amino acids. V was cut by 0 bases and J by 7 bases, with 10 bases left in between. Germline CDR1 and CDR2: SGHVS and FQNEAQ. In the original processing: Estimated nucleated cell counts came from reference gene primer amplification. Clones were read by immunoSEQ multiplex PCR, and TCRdb kept only the in-frame ones, dropping some. D and trimming come from the DNA, and the V and J calls and clone size come from that table. The repertoire consists of 300,000 or so clones, with over 85% occurring once and the leading ten covering approximately 2.5%.

The rearrangement uses TRBV7-8 and TRBJ1-5; D possibly corresponds to TRBD1 (5 bases). The TCR originated in a man in his sixties who had recovered from COVID-19. The sample taken for sequencing was PBMCs or T cells enriched from blood (not recorded which). CDR3 sequence (DNA): TGTGCCAGCAGCTTAGCCAGGGTGAGCCAGCCCCAGCATTTT. The encoded protein is CASSLARVSQPQHF.